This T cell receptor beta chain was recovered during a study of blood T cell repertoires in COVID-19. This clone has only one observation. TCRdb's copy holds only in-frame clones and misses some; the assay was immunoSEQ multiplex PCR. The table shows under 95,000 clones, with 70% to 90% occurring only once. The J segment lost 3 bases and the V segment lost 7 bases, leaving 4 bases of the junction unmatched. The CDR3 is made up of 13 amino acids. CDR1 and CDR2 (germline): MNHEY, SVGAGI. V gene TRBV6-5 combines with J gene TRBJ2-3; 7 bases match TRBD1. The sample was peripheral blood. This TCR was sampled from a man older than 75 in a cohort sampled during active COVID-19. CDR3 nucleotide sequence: TGTGCCAGCACCCTGACAGGGACAGATACGCAGTATTTT. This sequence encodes CASTLTGTDTQYF.